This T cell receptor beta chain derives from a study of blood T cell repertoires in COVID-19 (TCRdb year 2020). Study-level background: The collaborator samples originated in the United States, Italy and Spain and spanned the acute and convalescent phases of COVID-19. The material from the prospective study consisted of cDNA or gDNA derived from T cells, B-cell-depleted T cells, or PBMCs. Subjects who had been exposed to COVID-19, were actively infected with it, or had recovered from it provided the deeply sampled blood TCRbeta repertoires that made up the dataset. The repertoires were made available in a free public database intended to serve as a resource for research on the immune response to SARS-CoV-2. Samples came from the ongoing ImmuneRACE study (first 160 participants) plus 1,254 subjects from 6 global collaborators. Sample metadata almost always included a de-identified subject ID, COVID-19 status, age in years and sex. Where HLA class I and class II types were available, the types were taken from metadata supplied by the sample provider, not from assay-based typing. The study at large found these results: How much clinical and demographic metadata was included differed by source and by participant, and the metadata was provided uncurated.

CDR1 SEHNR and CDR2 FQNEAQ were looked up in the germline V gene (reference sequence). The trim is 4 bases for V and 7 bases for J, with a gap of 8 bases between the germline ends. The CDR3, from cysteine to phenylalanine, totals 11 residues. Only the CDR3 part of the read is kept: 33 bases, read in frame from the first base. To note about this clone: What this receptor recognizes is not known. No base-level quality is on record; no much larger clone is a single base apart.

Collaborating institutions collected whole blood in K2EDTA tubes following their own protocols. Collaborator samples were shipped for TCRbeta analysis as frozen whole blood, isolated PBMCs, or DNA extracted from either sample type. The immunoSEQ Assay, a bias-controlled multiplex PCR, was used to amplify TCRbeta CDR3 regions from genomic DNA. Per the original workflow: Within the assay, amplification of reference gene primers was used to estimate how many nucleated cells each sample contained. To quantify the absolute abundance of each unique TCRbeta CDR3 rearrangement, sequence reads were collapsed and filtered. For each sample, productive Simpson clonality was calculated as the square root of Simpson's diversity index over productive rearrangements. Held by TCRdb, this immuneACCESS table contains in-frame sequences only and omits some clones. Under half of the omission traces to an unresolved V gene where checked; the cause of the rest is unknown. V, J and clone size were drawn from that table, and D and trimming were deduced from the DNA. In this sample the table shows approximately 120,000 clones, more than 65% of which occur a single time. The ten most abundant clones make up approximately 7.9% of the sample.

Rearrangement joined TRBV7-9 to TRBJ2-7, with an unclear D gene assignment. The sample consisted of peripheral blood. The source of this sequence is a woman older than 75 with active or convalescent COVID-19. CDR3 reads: CASSSGWEQYF. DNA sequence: TGTGCCAGCAGCTCTGGCTGGGAGCAGTACTTC. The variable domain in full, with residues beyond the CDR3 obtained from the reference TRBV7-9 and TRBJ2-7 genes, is DTGVSQNPRHKITKRGQNVTFRCDPISEHNRLYWYRQTLGQGPEFLTYFQNEAQLEKSRLLSDRFSAERPKGSFSTLEIQRTEQGDSAMYLCASSSGWEQYFGPGTRLTVT.